These 8 T cell receptor beta chains came from one sample sequenced in a study of blood T cell repertoires in COVID-19. Clones were read by immunoSEQ multiplex PCR, and TCRdb kept only the in-frame ones, dropping some. The sample holds roughly 41,000 clones; approximately 90% are singletons and the top ten take 4.3%. The specimen was peripheral blood. Every receptor here comes from a man aged 55-75 years with acute or convalescent COVID-19.

The DNA of the CDR3 is TGTGCCAGCAGCAAAGACCAGGGGGCCTCCCCTTGCTCCTACGAGCAGTACTTC. Translation: CASSKDQGASPCSYEQYF. The J gene is TRBJ2-7, the V gene TRBV21-1; TRBD1 is taken as the D call from the table, unchecked against the DNA. TRBV21-1 is assigned pseudogene status. This CDR3 contains 18 residues.

The chain carries TRBV30 and TRBJ2-1; weak D call: TRBD2 (5 bases). V shed 1 base and J shed 10 bases, with 23 bases lying between them. Germline assignment: CDR1 GTSNPN and CDR2 SVGIG (reference sequence). The CDR3 has 16 amino acids. The CDR3 reads CAWSGPRGSFFPEQFF. DNA of the CDR3: TGTGCCTGGAGTGGACCACGAGGGTCCTTTTTCCCAGAGCAGTTCTTC. The variable domain in full, completed from reference TRBV30 and TRBJ2-1, reads SQTIHQWPATLVQPVGSPLSLECTVEGTSNPNLYWYRQAAGRGLQLLFYSVGIGQISSEVPQNLSASRPQDRQFILSSKKLLLSDSGFYLCAWSGPRGSFFPEQFFGPGTRLTVL.

This clone was recorded only once. The V gene is TRBV15, the J gene TRBJ1-1; D not certain. Per germline, CDR1 LNHNV and CDR2 YYDKDF (reference sequence). V shed 3 bases and J shed 7 bases, with 15 bases lying between them. The CDR3 spans 14 residues. For the CDR3, the DNA is TGTGCCACCAGCAGGGTGGGTGGTTGGAGTGAAGCTTTCTTT. Translating gives CATSRVGGWSEAFF.

The chain carries TRBV5-5 and TRBJ1-1; D uncertain. Germline V gene data show CDR1 as SGHKS and CDR2 as YYEKEE (reference sequence). The CDR3 length is 14 residues. V lost 1 base and J lost 5, with 12 bases in between. CDR3 protein: CASSLTVQNTEAFF. For the CDR3, the DNA is TGTGCCAGCAGCTTGACAGTCCAGAATACTGAAGCTTTCTTT.

This clone is labeled medium-sized. The chain uses TRBV18 and TRBJ2-1, with D maybe TRBD1 (5 bases). The CDR3 covers 15 residues. V lost 0 bases to trimming and J lost 6 bases, with 12 bases between them. The V gene's germline CDR1 is KGHSH and CDR2 LQKENI. CDR3 amino acids: CASSPPQGWGNEQFF. CDR3 coding DNA: TGTGCCAGCTCACCACCGCAGGGATGGGGCAATGAGCAGTTCTTC.

CDR3 nucleotide sequence: TGTGCCAGCAGTTCCAACAGGGGCCCCTACGAGCAGTACTTC. It translates to CASSSNRGPYEQYF. V and J are TRBV6-5 and TRBJ2-7, with TRBD1 matching over 7 bases. CDR1 and CDR2 (germline): MNHEY, SVGAGI. The CDR3 contains 14 residues. Germline trimming cut 4 bases from V and 2 bases from J; bases unmatched to any gene: 5.

The CDR3 protein is CASSWGQEAFF. Here the CDR3 DNA reads TGTGCCAGCAGCTGGGGACAGGAAGCTTTCTTT. The chain has TRBV5-5 and TRBJ1-1, with TRBD1 matching over 7 bases. The V and J ends lost 3 bases and 8 bases, in that order; junction bases with no gene match: 1. The CDR3 extends over 11 amino acids. The germline CDR1 and CDR2 sequences are SGHKS and YYEKEE (reference sequence).

In this sample, this clone turned up a few times. V is TRBV27 and J is TRBJ1-5, with D perhaps TRBD1 (6 bases). CDR1 MNHEY and CDR2 SMNVEV come from the germline V gene (reference sequence). The CDR3 consists of 14 residues. The V end was cut by 6 bases, the J end by 2 bases, with 11 bases between. CDR3 in DNA: TGTGCCAGCAGGATGGGGGCCGGCAATCAGCCCCAGCATTTT. The encoded protein is CASRMGAGNQPQHF.